The rows below give T cell receptor beta chains drawn from one sample of a study of CD8 T cells in Susac syndrome. MiXCR was run by TCRdb on the immunoSEQ multiplex PCR reads, yielding one entry per CDR3 protein. The sample holds 70,000 to 100,000 distinct CDR3 sequences, 90% to 97% seen once. Sequenced material: CD8+ T cells from PBMCs. These receptors originate from a human donor with Susac syndrome. Each CDR3 is given with its conserved first and last residue. The D gene is left open where the match is weak.

TRBJ1-1	15	NA	TRBV4-1	CASSQEKRGNTEAFF	TGCGCCAGCAGCCAAGAGAAGAGGGGGAACACTGAAGCTTTCTTT
TRBJ1-1	15	TRBD1	TRBV6-5	CASTNPRGVNTEAFF	TGTGCCAGCACCAACCCCAGGGGGGTTAACACTGAAGCTTTCTTT
TRBJ1-2	13	NA	TRBV30	CAYDGQTEYGYTF	TGTGCCTACGATGGACAGACCGAATATGGCTACACCTTC
TRBJ1-1	16	TRBD1	TRBV18	CASSRFTGGAVTEAFF	TGTGCCAGCTCCCGATTTACAGGGGGCGCGGTCACTGAAGCTTTCTTT
TRBJ1-5	15	NA	TRBV5-6	CASSLDGEGNQPQHF	TGTGCCAGCAGCTTGGACGGGGAAGGTAATCAGCCCCAGCATTTT
TRBJ2-5	14	TRBD2	TRBV20-1	CSARATSGEETQYF	TGCAGTGCTAGAGCTACTAGCGGGGAAGAGACCCAGTACTTC
TRBJ2-5	13	NA	TRBV28	CASSLWLGETQYF	TGTGCCAGCAGTTTATGGTTAGGAGAGACCCAGTACTTC
TRBJ1-2	14	TRBD1	TRBV6-6	CASRGTGTNYGYTF	TGTGCCAGCAGGGGGACAGGAACTAACTATGGCTACACCTTC
TRBJ1-6	15	TRBD1	TRBV28	CASNPRTGMAPPLHF	TGTGCCAGCAACCCCCGGACAGGGATGGCCCCTCCACTCCACTTT
TRBJ1-2	13	NA	TRBV27	CASMARGAFGYTF	TGTGCCAGCATGGCTCGTGGGGCCTTTGGCTACACCTTC
TRBJ2-3	16	NA	TRBV11-2	CASSPYPRRSTDTQYF	TGTGCCAGCAGTCCCTATCCGCGGAGGAGCACAGATACGCAGTATTTT